This T cell receptor (beta chain) was sequenced during a study of molecular identifiers for immune sequencing clone quantification. This clonotype was seen repeatedly, ten times or more. Its cognate antigen is unknown. Study observations and caveats: Clones with over 20 RNA copies captured over 99% of effector molecules but under 1% of naive ones.

CDR3 length: 16 residues. V shed 5 bases and J shed 7 bases, with 21 bases lying between them. The germline CDR1 and CDR2 sequences are MDHEN and SYDVKM. MiXCR, applied by TCRdb to the PCR reads, yields one record per CDR3 protein. This sample has more than 300,000 distinct CDR3 sequences, with over 20% found just once. The chain employs TRBV28 and TRBJ1-5; the D is unclear. This TCR derives from a human donor in good health. Some libraries in this study had Jurkat cell RNA spiked in. The sequencing input was naive CD8+ T cells from blood, with Jurkat cell RNA spiked in. As to subset: FACS-sorted CD8+CD4-CCR7+CD45RA+ naive T cells. CDR3 DNA sequence: TGTGCCAGCAGTACCCGCCGACGCGAAGTAGGGCAGCCCCAGCATTTT. Its protein product is CASSTRRREVGQPQHF.